Listed below are T cell receptor beta chains from one sample, sequenced in a study of graft-versus-host responses after intestinal transplantation. Profiling relied on immunoSEQ multiplex PCR, and the TCRdb table lists in-frame clones only, not all of them. Counted here are under 150,000 clones, approximately 90% occurring once; the ten biggest clones make up 0.18%. These TCRs are of unknown antigen specificity. The input for sequencing was unstimulated CD4+ T cells sorted from spleen or lymph node cells, taken before intestinal transplant. Receptor source: a human donor who received an intestinal transplant. Each CDR3 is given with its conserved first and last residue. The order of the fields is V gene, J gene, clone size, D gene, CDR3 DNA, CDR3 protein. D genes are given only for firm matches. Clone size, where shown, is once, few, many, or a class for clones that have expanded.

v_gene: TRBV27
j_gene: TRBJ2-1
abundance: NA
d_gene: TRBD1
CDR3nt: TGTGCCAGCAGTTTAGATATGGGACAGGGGAGGGTCAATGAGCAGTTCTTC
CDR3aa: CASSLDMGQGRVNEQFF

v_gene: TRBV28
j_gene: TRBJ2-7
abundance: NA
d_gene: TRBD2
CDR3nt: TGTGCCAGCAGTTCGCGGGGAGGGCCCTCCTACGAGCAGTACTTC
CDR3aa: CASSSRGGPSYEQYF

v_gene: TRBV4-2
j_gene: TRBJ2-5
abundance: NA
d_gene: NA
CDR3nt: TGTGCCAGCAGCCAGCGGTACCAAGAGACCCAGTACTTC
CDR3aa: CASSQRYQETQYF

v_gene: TRBV29-1
j_gene: TRBJ1-4
abundance: NA
d_gene: NA
CDR3nt: TGCAGCGTTGGGAGGGCAACTAATGAAAAACTGTTTTTT
CDR3aa: CSVGRATNEKLFF

v_gene: TRBV5-6
j_gene: TRBJ2-7
abundance: NA
d_gene: NA
CDR3nt: TGTGCCAGCAAAGGGGGGGAGGGAGCCCCCTACGAGCAGTACTTC
CDR3aa: CASKGGEGAPYEQYF

v_gene: TRBV7-9
j_gene: TRBJ1-3
abundance: once
d_gene: TRBD1
CDR3nt: TGTGCCAGCAGCTTGGGCGGACAGGCGGCTTATGGAAACACCATATATTTT
CDR3aa: CASSLGGQAAYGNTIYF

v_gene: TRBV15
j_gene: TRBJ2-3
abundance: NA
d_gene: TRBD2
CDR3nt: TGTGCCACCAGCAGAGGTGCTAGCGGGGCCCGCACAGATACGCAGTATTTT
CDR3aa: CATSRGASGARTDTQYF

v_gene: TRBV30
j_gene: TRBJ1-6
abundance: NA
d_gene: NA
CDR3nt: TGTGCCTGGAGTGGAGTACCTCATTATAATTCACCCCTCCACTTT
CDR3aa: CAWSGVPHYNSPLHF

v_gene: TRBV6-1
j_gene: TRBJ1-5
abundance: once
d_gene: NA
CDR3nt: TGTGCCAGCAGGGACAGTCATAGCAATCAGCCCCAGCATTTT
CDR3aa: CASRDSHSNQPQHF

v_gene: TRBV5-6
j_gene: TRBJ1-1
abundance: NA
d_gene: NA
CDR3nt: TGTGCCAGCAGCGGTCGAGGAGCAACGATCACTGAAGCTTTCTTT
CDR3aa: CASSGRGATITEAFF

v_gene: TRBV6-5
j_gene: TRBJ1-2
abundance: NA
d_gene: TRBD1
CDR3nt: TGTGCCAGCAGTTTACAGGGGTCGGAAGGTGGCTACACCTTC
CDR3aa: CASSLQGSEGGYTF

v_gene: TRBV4-2
j_gene: TRBJ2-7
abundance: NA
d_gene: TRBD2
CDR3nt: TGTGCCAGCAGCCAAGATCTGGGACTAGCGGGGGGCGCCTCCTACGAGCAGTACTTC
CDR3aa: CASSQDLGLAGGASYEQYF

v_gene: TRBV19
j_gene: TRBJ1-5
abundance: once
d_gene: TRBD1
CDR3nt: TGTGCCAGTAGTTTAACAGGGGGTGAGCCCCAGCATTTT
CDR3aa: CASSLTGGEPQHF

v_gene: TRBV28
j_gene: TRBJ1-6
abundance: NA
d_gene: TRBD1
CDR3nt: TGTGCCAGCAACCGGGACAGCAATAATTCACCCCTCCACTTT
CDR3aa: CASNRDSNNSPLHF

v_gene: TRBV5-5
j_gene: TRBJ1-4
abundance: NA
d_gene: NA
CDR3nt: TGTGCCAGCAGCCTGGACGCCGGGACACCGGGGGAAAAACTGTTTTTT
CDR3aa: CASSLDAGTPGEKLFF

v_gene: TRBV12-5
j_gene: TRBJ2-1
abundance: once
d_gene: TRBD1
CDR3nt: TGTGCTAGTACGGTCGGGACAGGGGCCTACAATGAGCAGTTCTTC
CDR3aa: CASTVGTGAYNEQFF

v_gene: TRBV28
j_gene: TRBJ1-2
abundance: NA
d_gene: NA
CDR3nt: TGTGCCAGCTCCCCTGGAGGGGTTGATCCCGGTGGCTTCACCTTC
CDR3aa: CASSPGGVDPGGFTF

v_gene: TRBV5-1
j_gene: TRBJ2-1
abundance: NA
d_gene: TRBD2
CDR3nt: TGCGCCAGCATATTGTCAACGGGAGGTGAGCAGTTCTTC
CDR3aa: CASILSTGGEQFF

v_gene: TRBV5-1
j_gene: TRBJ1-6
abundance: once
d_gene: NA
CDR3nt: TGCGCCAGCAGCTTTGGGCCAGCTAACTCCTATAATTCACCCCTCCACTTT
CDR3aa: CASSFGPANSYNSPLHF

v_gene: TRBV5-1
j_gene: TRBJ2-3
abundance: once
d_gene: TRBD2
CDR3nt: TGCGCCAGCAGCTTGTCCAGCGGGGTACCTCATACGCAGTATTTT
CDR3aa: CASSLSSGVPHTQYF